A single T cell receptor (beta chain) is shown here with its context. This CDR3 contains 16 residues. Per the germline V gene, CDR1 is MNHEY and CDR2 is SVGAGI. Trimming took off 2 bases at V and 4 bases at J, with 18 bases between the two ends. An input of 0.5 to 1 ug of RNA was subjected to reverse transcription using random hexamers. The amplification used immunoSEQ multiplex PCR on TCR beta CDR3; it spanned 54 Vbeta and 13 Jbeta. TCRdb re-called the immunoSEQ multiplex PCR reads with MiXCR, one entry per CDR3 protein. This sample carries under 200,000 distinct CDR3 sequences, under 95% of them seen once, and the ten largest clones take 0.095% to 0.12%. This specimen comes from a study of CD8 T cells in Susac syndrome. Age- and sex-matched healthy donors served as the control group.

Material: CD4+ T cells from PBMCs. The sequence was collected from a human donor in good health. The chain has TRBV6-5 and TRBJ2-7, with D perhaps TRBD2 (6 bases). The CDR3 loop reads CASSYLPGTATYEQYF. The CDR3 bases are TGTGCCAGCAGTTACCTTCCCGGGACTGCGACTTACGAGCAGTACTTC.